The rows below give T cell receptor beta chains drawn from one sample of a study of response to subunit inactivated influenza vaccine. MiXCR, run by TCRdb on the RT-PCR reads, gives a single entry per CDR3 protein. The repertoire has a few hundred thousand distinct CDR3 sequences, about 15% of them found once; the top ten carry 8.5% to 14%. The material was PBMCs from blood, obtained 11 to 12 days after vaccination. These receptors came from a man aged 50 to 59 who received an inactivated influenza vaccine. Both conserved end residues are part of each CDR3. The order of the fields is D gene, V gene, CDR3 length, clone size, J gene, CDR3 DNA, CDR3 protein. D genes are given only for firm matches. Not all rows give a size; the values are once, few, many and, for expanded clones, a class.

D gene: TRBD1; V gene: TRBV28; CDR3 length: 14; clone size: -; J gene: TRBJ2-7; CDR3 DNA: TGTGCCAGCAGCTTTTCCCTCGGACAGGGGAAGCAGTACTTC; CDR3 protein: CASSFSLGQGKQYF
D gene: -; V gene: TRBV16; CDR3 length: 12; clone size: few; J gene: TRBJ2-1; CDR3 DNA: TGTGCCAGCAGCCTTCCATTAAATGAGCAGTTCTTC; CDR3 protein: CASSLPLNEQFF
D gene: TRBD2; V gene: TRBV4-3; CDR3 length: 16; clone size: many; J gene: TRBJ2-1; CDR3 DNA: TGCGCCAGCAGCCTCCAGGCGGGGGGGCTCGGCAATGAGCAGTTCTTC; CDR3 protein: CASSLQAGGLGNEQFF
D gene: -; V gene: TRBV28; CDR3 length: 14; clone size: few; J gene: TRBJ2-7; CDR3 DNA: TGTGCCAGCATCGGGACGGCACCTTCCTACGAGCAGTACTTC; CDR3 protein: CASIGTAPSYEQYF
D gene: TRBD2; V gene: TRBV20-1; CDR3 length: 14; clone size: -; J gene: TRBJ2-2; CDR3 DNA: TGCAGTGCTAGCGGACTAGCGCCCACCGGGGAGCTGTTTTTT; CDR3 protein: CSASGLAPTGELFF
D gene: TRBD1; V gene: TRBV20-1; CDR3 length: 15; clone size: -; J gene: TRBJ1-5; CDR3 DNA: TGCAGTGCTAGCGTACCGACAGGGGGTAATCAGCCCCAGCATTTT; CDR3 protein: CSASVPTGGNQPQHF
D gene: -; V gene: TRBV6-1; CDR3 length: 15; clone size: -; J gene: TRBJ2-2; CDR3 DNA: TGTGCCAGCAGCCCAGTGGCTAGCAAGGGCGGGGAGCTGTTTTTT; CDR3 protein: CASSPVASKGGELFF
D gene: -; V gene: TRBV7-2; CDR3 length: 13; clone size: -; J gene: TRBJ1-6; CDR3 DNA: TGTGCCAGCAGCTTAATGCGTGATTCACCCCTCCACTTT; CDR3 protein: CASSLMRDSPLHF
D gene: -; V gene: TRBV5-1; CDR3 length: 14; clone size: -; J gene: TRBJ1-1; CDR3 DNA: TGCGCCAGCAGCTTGGTATCGGAGTCCACTGAAGCTTTCTTT; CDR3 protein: CASSLVSESTEAFF
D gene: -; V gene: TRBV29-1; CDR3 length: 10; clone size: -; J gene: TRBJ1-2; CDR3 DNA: TGCAGCGTTGGCCGGGATGGGTACACCTTC; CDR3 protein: CSVGRDGYTF
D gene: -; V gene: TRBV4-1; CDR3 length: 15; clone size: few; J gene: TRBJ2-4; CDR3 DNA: TGCGCCAGCAGCCAAGTTCAGGGGGCCAAAAACATTCAGTACTTC; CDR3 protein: CASSQVQGAKNIQYF
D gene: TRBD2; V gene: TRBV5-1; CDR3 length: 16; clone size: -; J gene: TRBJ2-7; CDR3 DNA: TGCGCCAGCAGCCCGGGACTAGCGGGAGAAAGGTACGAGCAGTACTTC; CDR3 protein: CASSPGLAGERYEQYF
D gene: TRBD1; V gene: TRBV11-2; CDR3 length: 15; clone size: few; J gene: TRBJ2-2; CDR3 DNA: TGTGCCAGCAGAACGACAGGGGCTAACACCGGGGAGCTGTTTTTT; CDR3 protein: CASRTTGANTGELFF
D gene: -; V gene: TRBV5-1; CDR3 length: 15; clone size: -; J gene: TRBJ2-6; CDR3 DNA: TGCGCCAGCAGCTGGACGGGCGAGGGGGCCAACGTCCTGACTTTC; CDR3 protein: CASSWTGEGANVLTF
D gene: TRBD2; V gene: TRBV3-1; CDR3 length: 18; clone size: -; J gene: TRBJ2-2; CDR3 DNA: TGTGCCAGCAGCCGGAAGGGACTAGCGGGAGGGGGAACCGGGGAGCTGTTTTTT; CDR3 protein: CASSRKGLAGGGTGELFF
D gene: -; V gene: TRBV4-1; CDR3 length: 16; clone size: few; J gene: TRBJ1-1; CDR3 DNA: TGCGCCAGCAGGCTTCTCTCAGTCCCGGGGGGAACTGAAGCTTTCTTT; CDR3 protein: CASRLLSVPGGTEAFF
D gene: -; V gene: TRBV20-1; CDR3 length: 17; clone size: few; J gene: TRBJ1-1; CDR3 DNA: TGCAGTGCTAGAGTTCTTCGCCCCGGGACCCTGAACACTGAAGCTTTCTTT; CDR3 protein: CSARVLRPGTLNTEAFF
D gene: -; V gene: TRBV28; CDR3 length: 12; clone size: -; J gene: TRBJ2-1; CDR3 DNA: TGTGCCAGCAGCCCCATAGGAAATGAGCAGTTCTTC; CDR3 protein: CASSPIGNEQFF
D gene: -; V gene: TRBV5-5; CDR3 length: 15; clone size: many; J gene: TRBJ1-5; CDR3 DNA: TGTGCCAGCAGCTTGGACCCGGCGCCTGATCAGCCCCAGCATTTT; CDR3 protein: CASSLDPAPDQPQHF
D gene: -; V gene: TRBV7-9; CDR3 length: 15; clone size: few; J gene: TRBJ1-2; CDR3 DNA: TGTGCCAGCAGCTTCGATTTGACAGGAAACTATGGCTACACCTTC; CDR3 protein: CASSFDLTGNYGYTF
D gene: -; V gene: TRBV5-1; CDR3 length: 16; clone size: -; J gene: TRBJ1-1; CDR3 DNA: TGCGCCAGCAGCTTGGAATGGGGGGCGCGGGGCACTGAAGCTTTCTTT; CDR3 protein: CASSLEWGARGTEAFF
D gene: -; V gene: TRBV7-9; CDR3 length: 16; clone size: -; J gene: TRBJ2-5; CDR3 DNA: TGTGCCAGCAGCTTAGTTGGTCAGGGTATCTCGGAGACCCAGTACTTC; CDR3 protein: CASSLVGQGISETQYF
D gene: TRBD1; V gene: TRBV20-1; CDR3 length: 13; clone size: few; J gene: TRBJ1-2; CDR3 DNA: TGCAGTGCTGGCCGACAGGGAGGTTATGGCTACACCTTC; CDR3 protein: CSAGRQGGYGYTF
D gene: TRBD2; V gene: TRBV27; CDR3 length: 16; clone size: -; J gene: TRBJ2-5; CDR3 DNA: TGTGCCAGCAGTCTGGGACTAGCGGGAGTAAAAGAGACCCAGTACTTC; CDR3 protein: CASSLGLAGVKETQYF
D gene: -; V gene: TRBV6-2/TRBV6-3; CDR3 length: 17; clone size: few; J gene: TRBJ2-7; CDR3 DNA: TGTGCCAGCAGTTACTCGAGCAGGCTAAATTGGGGATACGAGCAGTACTTC; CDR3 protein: CASSYSSRLNWGYEQYF
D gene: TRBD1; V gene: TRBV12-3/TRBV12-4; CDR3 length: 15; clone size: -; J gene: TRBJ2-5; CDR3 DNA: TGTGTCAGCAGTTTATTAGGGACAGGCCAAGAGACCCAGTACTTC; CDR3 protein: CVSSLLGTGQETQYF
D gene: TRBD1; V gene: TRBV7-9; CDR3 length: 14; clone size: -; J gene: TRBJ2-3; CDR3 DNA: TGTGCCAGCAGCTCGACAGGGGGCCCAGATACGCAGTATTTT; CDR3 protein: CASSSTGGPDTQYF
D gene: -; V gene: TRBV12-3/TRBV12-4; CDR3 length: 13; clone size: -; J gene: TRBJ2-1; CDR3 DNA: TGTGCCAGCAGTTCCTTGGACGGGAATGAGCAGTTCTTC; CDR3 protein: CASSSLDGNEQFF
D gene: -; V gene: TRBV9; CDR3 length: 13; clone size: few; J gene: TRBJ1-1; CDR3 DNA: TGTGCCAGCAGCGCTGGGACTTCCACTGAAGCTTTCTTT; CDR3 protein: CASSAGTSTEAFF
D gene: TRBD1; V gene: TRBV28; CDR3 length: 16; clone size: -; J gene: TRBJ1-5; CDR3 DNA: TGTGCCAGGGACAGGGACAGTATCCATAGCAATCAGCCCCAGCATTTT; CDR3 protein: CARDRDSIHSNQPQHF
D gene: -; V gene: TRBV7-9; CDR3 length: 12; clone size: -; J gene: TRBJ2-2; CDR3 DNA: TGTGCCAGCAGCCGGGTAACCGGGGAGCTGTTTTTT; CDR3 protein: CASSRVTGELFF
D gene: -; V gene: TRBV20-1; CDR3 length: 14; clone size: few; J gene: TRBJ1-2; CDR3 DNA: TGCAGTGCCCAAACCGGGACGGATTTTTATGGCTACACCTTC; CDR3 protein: CSAQTGTDFYGYTF
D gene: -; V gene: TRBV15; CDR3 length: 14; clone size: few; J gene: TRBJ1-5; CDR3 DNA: TGTGCCACCAGCAGAGATAGGCGGAATCAGCCCCAGCATTTT; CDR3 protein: CATSRDRRNQPQHF
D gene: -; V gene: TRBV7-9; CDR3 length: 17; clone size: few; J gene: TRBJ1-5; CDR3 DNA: TGTGCCAGCAGCTTCGAGGGACGGCTTGGGGTGTATCAGCCCCAGCATTTT; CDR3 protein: CASSFEGRLGVYQPQHF
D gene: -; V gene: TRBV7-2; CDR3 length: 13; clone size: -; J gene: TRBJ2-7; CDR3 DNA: TGTGCCAGCAGCTCCTTCGACTCCTACGAGCAGTACTTC; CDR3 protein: CASSSFDSYEQYF
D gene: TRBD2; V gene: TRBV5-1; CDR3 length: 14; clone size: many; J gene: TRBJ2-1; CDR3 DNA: TGCGCCAGCAGCCACGGGACTAATAACAATGAGCAGTTCTTC; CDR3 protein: CASSHGTNNNEQFF
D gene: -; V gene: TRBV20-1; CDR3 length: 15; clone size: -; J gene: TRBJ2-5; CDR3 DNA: TGCAGTGCTGGGCCCTCCGGGCGGACCCAAGAGACCCAGTACTTC; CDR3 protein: CSAGPSGRTQETQYF
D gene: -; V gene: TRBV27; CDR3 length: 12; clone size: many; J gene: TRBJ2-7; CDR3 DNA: TGTGCCAGCAGCCCGCTTCGTGGGGAGCAGTACTTC; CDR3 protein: CASSPLRGEQYF
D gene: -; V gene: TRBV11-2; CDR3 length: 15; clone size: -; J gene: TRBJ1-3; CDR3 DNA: TGTGCCAGCAGCTTAGTTCGGCGGACTGGAAACACCATATATTTT; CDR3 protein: CASSLVRRTGNTIYF
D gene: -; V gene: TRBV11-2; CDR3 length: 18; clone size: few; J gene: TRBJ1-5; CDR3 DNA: TGTGCCAGCAGCTTAGTCGGACTGGCCGTATATAGCAATCAGCCCCAGCATTTT; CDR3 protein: CASSLVGLAVYSNQPQHF
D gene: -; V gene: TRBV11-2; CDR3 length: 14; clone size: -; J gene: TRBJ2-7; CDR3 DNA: TGTGCCAGCAGCTTAGTCAGGGGTCAGTACGAGCAGTACTTC; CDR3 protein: CASSLVRGQYEQYF
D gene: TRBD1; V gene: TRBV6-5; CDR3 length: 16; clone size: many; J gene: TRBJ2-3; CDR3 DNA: TGTGCCAGCAGTTACTGGACAGGGGAAGGCACAGATACGCAGTATTTT; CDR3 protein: CASSYWTGEGTDTQYF
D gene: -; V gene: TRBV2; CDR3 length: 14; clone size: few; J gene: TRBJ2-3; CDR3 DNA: TGTGCCAGCAGTGGGTCTAGCGTCGCAGATACGCAGTATTTT; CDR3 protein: CASSGSSVADTQYF